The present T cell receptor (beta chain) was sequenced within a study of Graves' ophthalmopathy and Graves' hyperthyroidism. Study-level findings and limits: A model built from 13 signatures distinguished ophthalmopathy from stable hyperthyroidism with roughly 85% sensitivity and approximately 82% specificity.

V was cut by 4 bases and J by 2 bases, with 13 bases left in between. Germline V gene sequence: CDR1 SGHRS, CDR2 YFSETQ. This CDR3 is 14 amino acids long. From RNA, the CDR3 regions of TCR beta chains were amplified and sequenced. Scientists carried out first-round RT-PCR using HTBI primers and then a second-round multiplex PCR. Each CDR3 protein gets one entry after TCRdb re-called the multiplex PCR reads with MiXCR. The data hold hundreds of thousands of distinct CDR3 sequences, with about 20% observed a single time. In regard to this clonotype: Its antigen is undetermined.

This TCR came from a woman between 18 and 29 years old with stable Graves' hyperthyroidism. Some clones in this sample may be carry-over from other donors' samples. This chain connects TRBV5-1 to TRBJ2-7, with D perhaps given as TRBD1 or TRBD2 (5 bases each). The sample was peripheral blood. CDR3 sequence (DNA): TGCGCCAGCAGCCCCCGGGACGGGGCCTACGAGCAGTACTTC. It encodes CASSPRDGAYEQYF.